These T cell receptor beta chains were read from a single sample in a study of T cells after yellow fever vaccination. TCRdb recomputed calls from the 5' RACE reads with MiXCR, one row per CDR3 protein. The sample lists approximately 300,000 distinct CDR3 sequences; more than 8.5% were seen once. This sample comprised PBMCs, obtained on the day of the first yellow fever vaccination. The receptors were sampled from a man aged 18-30 years who received the YFV17D yellow fever vaccine. The conserved cysteine and the conserved F or W are not part of the CDR3 here. Each record gives: V gene, D gene, CDR3 protein. D genes are given only for firm matches.

TRBV12-3/TRBV12-4	.	ASSSSGLGSRWETEAF
TRBV12-3/TRBV12-4	TRBD1	ASSRDRHTGELF
TRBV5-1	TRBD1	ASSVTGAPNQPQH
TRBV19	TRBD1	ASSIQGASTEAF
TRBV12-3/TRBV12-4	TRBD1	ASSWTGGNSPLH
TRBV20-1	.	SAPSGGGLDEKLF
TRBV5-1	TRBD2	ASSLEVAGAEQF
TRBV20-1	TRBD1	SAILLLPGQNSNQPQH
TRBV28	TRBD2	ASSPRTSFQETQY
TRBV28	.	ASSLPGSVGTQY
TRBV20-1	.	SASGDRKYSNQPQH
TRBV30	.	AGGSGEQY
TRBV24-1	.	ATSDDRDSTYNEQF
TRBV28	TRBD1	ASRLQGAAGELF
TRBV12-3/TRBV12-4	.	ASSFSVWTEAF
TRBV27	.	ASSDFVKETQY
TRBV27	TRBD2	ASSLGTSGGLGTGELF
TRBV7-2	.	ASSLAPYGYT
TRBV6-2/TRBV6-3	.	ASSYAGVWAQH
TRBV10-3	.	AISEGRMGSYNEQF
TRBV6-2/TRBV6-3	.	ASSYGTPLYNEQF
TRBV6-5	.	ASSYNTEGPQF
TRBV5-6	.	ASSLAGEQF
TRBV12-3/TRBV12-4	TRBD1	ASSRDSSSGELF
TRBV5-6	.	ASSLERQSYSPLH
TRBV5-1	.	ASSDLGDNEQF
TRBV20-1	.	SARVGAVNTEAF
TRBV7-2	TRBD1	ASSPRDRRKLF
TRBV20-1	.	SARGSRVRYEQY
TRBV5-6	TRBD2	ASSPLASGGAGNEQF
TRBV20-1	.	SATPPGSSYEQY
TRBV2	.	ASTGGRNTGELF
TRBV7-9	TRBD2	ASSPGRGGAQETQY
TRBV29-1	TRBD2	SSSGGGHSYNEQF
TRBV7-8	TRBD2	ASSRGGLAGGP
TRBV6-2/TRBV6-3	.	ATLNRGGNQPQH
TRBV7-6	TRBD2	ASSPGLAGEGETQY
TRBV7-2	.	ASSLLQTYEQY
TRBV9	TRBD1	ASRLGQNDYYGYT
TRBV6-2/TRBV6-3	.	ASMTRPGGSYNEQF
TRBV7-2	.	ASSWSGLSNEKLF
TRBV20-1	.	SARDHKGTTEAF
TRBV6-1	.	ASLAGWYAEAF
TRBV12-3/TRBV12-4	.	ASSWERRTGELF
TRBV19	.	ASSIGNRDYQPQH
TRBV20-1	.	SAIFLRTAKRETQY
TRBV5-1	.	ASSLGIEADTQY
TRBV7-2	.	ASSLAGSNQPQH
TRBV7-2	TRBD2	ASSLVAGGSNTGELF
TRBV29-1	.	SGTGDASYEQY
TRBV5-8	.	ASSLWLRTGELF
TRBV4-1	.	ASSQARAGELF